These 6 T cell receptor beta chains share one sample of origin, sequenced in a study of T-cell memory formation after mild COVID-19 (dated by TCRdb to the early 2020s). The receptor library was made with 5' RACE. For sequencing, an Illumina NovaSeq 6000 was employed. In TCRdb, the public reads were trimmed at Q25 with fastp and aligned with MiXCR, with productive beta chains retained. All rows with the same CDR3 protein become a single entry with the most common DNA and genes. This sample lists 400,000 or so distinct CDR3 sequences; around 19% were detected once. 8.4% of the sample belongs to the ten largest clones. The sample consisted of PBMCs or a T cell subset sorted from them (not recorded which). Source of these receptors: an adult woman who had mild COVID-19 (a few samples of this study predate the infection). The sample titles of this study are shuffled in the database, so cell type and time point are left out; the donor was told from shared clones.

V is TRBV3-1 and J is TRBJ2-7, with 8 nucleotides matching TRBD1. V shed 7 bases, J shed 0 bases, and the junction held 5 bases outside the gene matches. Germline CDR1 LGHDT, CDR2 YNNKEL (reference sequence). There are 14 residues in the CDR3. In DNA form, the CDR3 reads TGTGCCAGCACCCGGGACAGGCTCTCCTACGAGCAGTACTTC. Its protein is CASTRDRLSYEQYF.

This clonotype was seen only a few times. This sequence joins TRBV11-2 and TRBJ2-7; 10 bases are shared with TRBD1. The CDR3 runs to 15 residues. V gave up 3 bases and J gave up 3 bases; unmatched junction bases: 5. Germline CDR1 and CDR2: SGHAT and FQNNGV. The CDR3 DNA follows: TGTGCCAGCAGCTTCATCCGGGACAGGGGCTACGAGCAGTACTTC. Translated: CASSFIRDRGYEQYF. The entire variable domain, with the rest obtained from reference TRBV11-2 and TRBJ2-7, is as follows: EAGVAQSPRYKIIEKRQSVAFWCNPISGHATLYWYQQILGQGPKLLIQFQNNGVVDDSQLPKDRFSAERLKGVDSTLKIQPAKLEDSAVYLCASSFIRDRGYEQYFGPGTRLTVT.

As for this clonotype: One junction end disagrees with the germline gene, perhaps due to a read error. The chain has TRBV7-7 and TRBJ2-5; 7 bases line up with TRBD1. Germline CDR1 and CDR2: SSHAT and FNYEAQ (reference sequence). CDR3 length: 14 residues. CDR3 amino acids: CASSKSTGRETQYF. In DNA, the CDR3 is TGTGCTAGCAGCAAATCGACAGGGAGAGAGACCCAGTACTTC.

The chain recombines TRBV20-1 with TRBJ2-2; 9 bases match TRBD2. V shed 0 bases, J shed 1 base, and the junction held 0 bases outside the gene matches. The CDR3 has 15 residues. Germline assignment: CDR1 DFQATT and CDR2 SNEGSKA (reference sequence). The CDR3 coding sequence is TGCAGTGCTAGAGAAGCGGGGGGGAACACCGGGGAGCTGTTTTTT. It is translated as CSAREAGGNTGELFF.

This clonotype was counted between two and nine times. The V gene is TRBV7-2, the J gene TRBJ1-5; unclear D gene. Trimming left V 5 bases short and J 0 bases short, with 11 bases between. This CDR3 comprises 15 residues. Germline assignment: CDR1 SGHTA and CDR2 FQGNSA. The CDR3 is CASSGPQYSNQPQHF. Here the CDR3 DNA reads TGTGCCAGCAGCGGACCGCAATATAGCAATCAGCCCCAGCATTTT.

This clonotype has a handful of counts. The chain employs TRBV7-2 and TRBJ2-7; D might be TRBD2 (5 bases). The CDR3 totals 12 residues. The V gene lost 4 bases and the J gene lost 6 bases, with 10 bases spanning the gap. The germline gives CDR1 SGHTA, CDR2 FQGNSA. The CDR3 here is CASSSFGGEQYF. CDR3 in DNA: TGTGCCAGCAGCTCCTTCGGAGGCGAGCAGTACTTC.